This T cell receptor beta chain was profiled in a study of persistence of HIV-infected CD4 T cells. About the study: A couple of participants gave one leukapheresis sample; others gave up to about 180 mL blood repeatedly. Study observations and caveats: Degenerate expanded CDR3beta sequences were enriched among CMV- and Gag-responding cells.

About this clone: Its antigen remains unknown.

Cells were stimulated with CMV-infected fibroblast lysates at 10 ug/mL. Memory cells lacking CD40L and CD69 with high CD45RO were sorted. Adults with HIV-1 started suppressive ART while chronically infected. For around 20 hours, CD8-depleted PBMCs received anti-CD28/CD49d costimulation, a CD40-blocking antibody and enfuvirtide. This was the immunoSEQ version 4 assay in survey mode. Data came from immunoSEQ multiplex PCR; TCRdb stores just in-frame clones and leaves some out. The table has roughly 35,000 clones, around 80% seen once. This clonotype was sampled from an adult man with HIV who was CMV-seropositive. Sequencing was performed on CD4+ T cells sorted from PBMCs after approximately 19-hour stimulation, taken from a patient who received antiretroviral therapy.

The CDR3 protein is CASLGAGLNTEAFF. The CDR3, as DNA: TGTGCCAGCCTCGGGGCAGGGCTGAACACTGAAGCTTTCTTT. V is TRBV7-9 and J is TRBJ1-1; possible D gene TRBD1, 5 bases. Germline V gene sequence: CDR1 SEHNR, CDR2 FQNEAQ (reference sequence). V lost 8 bases, J lost 0 bases, and 13 bases lay in between. This CDR3 contains 14 residues.